This T cell receptor (beta chain) was documented in a study of T-cell reconstitution after alpha-beta-depleted transplantation in children. The CDR3 has 17 amino acids. V shed 3 bases and J shed 1 base, with 16 bases lying between them. Germline V gene sequence: CDR1 MNHEY, CDR2 SMNVEV (reference sequence). The authors prepared the TCRbeta library with unique molecular identifiers. Via MiXCR, TCRdb re-called the PCR reads, giving one row per CDR3 protein. The repertoire holds hundreds of thousands of distinct CDR3 sequences, with about 24% as singletons. This material consisted of PBMCs, mostly from graft donor cells, taken 360 days after TCRalphabeta/CD19-depleted stem cell transplant. The rearrangement joins TRBV27 to TRBJ2-4; D may be TRBD2 (5 bases). The clonotype originates from a female patient aged 2-9 years who had a stem cell transplant for congenital amegakaryocytic thrombocytopenia, so the T cells may come from the graft donor. This CDR3 is CASSLALARGAKNIQYF. In DNA form, the CDR3 reads TGTGCCAGCAGTTTGGCCCTCGCCCGAGGGGCCAAAAACATTCAGTACTTC.